This TCR beta chain emerged from a study of PD-1 blockade in classical Hodgkin lymphoma. Time point here: cycle 4 day 1 (C4D1), after 6 weeks of nivolumab. Every patient had relapsed following autologous stem cell transplantation, and cohorts differed in brentuximab vedotin exposure. Patients reached a best response of complete response, partial response or progressive disease. Broader study findings: Baseline diversity was lower in partial responders and progressors than complete responders.

A remark on this clone: Its antigen remains unidentified.

Data came from immunoSEQ multiplex PCR; TCRdb stores just in-frame clones and leaves some out. The sample has 90,000 to 140,000 clones, roughly 87% seen once. V lost 2 bases, J lost 8 bases, and 12 bases lay in between. Germline V gene data show CDR1 as SNHLY and CDR2 as FYNNEI. CDR3 length equals 13 residues. The chain is built from TRBV2 and TRBJ1-2, with a tentative D call TRBD1 (6 bases). The specimen was peripheral blood mononuclear cells (PBMCs), collected before the fourth cycle of nivolumab. The sequence came from a human donor with classical Hodgkin lymphoma. The DNA of the CDR3 is TGTGCCAGCAGTGAACAGGGGTATATGGGCTACACCTTC. Residues: CASSEQGYMGYTF.